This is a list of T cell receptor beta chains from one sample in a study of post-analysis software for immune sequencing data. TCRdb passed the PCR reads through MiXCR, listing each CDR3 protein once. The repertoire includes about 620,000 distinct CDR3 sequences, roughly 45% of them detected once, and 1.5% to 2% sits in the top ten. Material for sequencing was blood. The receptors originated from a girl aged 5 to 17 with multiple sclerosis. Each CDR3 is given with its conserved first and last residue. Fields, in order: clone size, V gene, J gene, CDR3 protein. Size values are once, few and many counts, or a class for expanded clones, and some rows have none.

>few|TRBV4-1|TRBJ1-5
CASSPTPGQGRDQPQHF
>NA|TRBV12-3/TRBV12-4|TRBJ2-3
CASSFRLAARHLSADTQYF
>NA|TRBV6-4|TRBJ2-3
CASSDSRASDVATQYF
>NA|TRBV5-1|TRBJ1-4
CASSPGTLNEKLFF
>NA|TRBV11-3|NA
CASSLEGMRYQGYNEQYF
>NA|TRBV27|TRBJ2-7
CASSTTDRNPYEQYF
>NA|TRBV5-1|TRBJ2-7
CASSLEENFSYEQYF
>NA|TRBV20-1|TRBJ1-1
CSAPRVGGSNTEAFF
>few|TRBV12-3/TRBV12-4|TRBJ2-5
CASSFGQGAETQYF
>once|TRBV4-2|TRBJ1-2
CASSRNRESYGYTF
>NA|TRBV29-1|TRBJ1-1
CSVGGTEAFF
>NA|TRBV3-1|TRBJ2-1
CASSQVSFGEQFF
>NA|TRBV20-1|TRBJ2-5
CSAPDLAGPLRAQYF
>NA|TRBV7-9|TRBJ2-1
CASSTLEVPDEQFF
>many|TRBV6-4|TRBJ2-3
CASSTTSGVADTQYF
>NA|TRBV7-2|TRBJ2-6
CASLGGAGANALTF
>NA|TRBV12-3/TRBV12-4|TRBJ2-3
CASSPTGPDTQYF
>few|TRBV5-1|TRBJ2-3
CASSPIQGADTQYF
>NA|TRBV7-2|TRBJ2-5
CASSLAVAQYF
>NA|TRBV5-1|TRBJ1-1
CASSLALTGLRGNTEAFF
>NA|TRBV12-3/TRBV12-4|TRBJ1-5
CASSSLSARQPQHF
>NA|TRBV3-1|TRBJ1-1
CASSFAGTTEAFF
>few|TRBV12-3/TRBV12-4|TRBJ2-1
CASRSGGFYNEQFF
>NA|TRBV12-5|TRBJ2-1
CASGSGLRSYNEQFF
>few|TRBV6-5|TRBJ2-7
CASSPNSGSYEQYF
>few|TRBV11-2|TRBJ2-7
CASSFGTEAYEQYF
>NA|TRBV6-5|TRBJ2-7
CASSRDFSGEQYF
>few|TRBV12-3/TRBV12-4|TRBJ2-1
CASRPDRDDNEQFF
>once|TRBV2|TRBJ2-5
CASSETGVAQYF
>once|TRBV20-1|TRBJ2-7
CSARLAERSSYEQYF
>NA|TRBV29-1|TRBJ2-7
CSVGPRATSLNSYEQYF
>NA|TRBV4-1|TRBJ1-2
CASSRGQANYGYTF
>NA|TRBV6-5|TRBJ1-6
CASSYTGLDSPLHF
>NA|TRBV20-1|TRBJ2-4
CSARGYRGCRNIQYF
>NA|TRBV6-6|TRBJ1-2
CASSAPGDGYTF
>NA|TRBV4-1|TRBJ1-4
CASSQMGGANEKLFF
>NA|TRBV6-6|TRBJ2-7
CASSYSSGRAYEQYF